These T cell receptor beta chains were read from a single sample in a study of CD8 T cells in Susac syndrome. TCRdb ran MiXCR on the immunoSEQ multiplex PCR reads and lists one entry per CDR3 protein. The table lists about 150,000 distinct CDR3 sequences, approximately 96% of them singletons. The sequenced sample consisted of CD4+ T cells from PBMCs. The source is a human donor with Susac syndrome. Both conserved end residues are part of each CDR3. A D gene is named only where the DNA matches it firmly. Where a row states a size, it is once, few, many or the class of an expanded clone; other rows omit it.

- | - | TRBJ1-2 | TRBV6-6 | TGTGCCAGCAGTACAGACGCAAATAACTATGGCTACACCTTC | CASSTDANNYGYTF
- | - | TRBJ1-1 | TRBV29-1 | TGCAGCGTTGACGGCAGGGCGGGAACTGAAGCTTTCTTT | CSVDGRAGTEAFF
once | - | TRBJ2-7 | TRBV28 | TGTGCCAGCAACGAGGGCATCTACGAGCAGTACTTC | CASNEGIYEQYF
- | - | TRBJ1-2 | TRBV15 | TGTGCCACCAGCAGAGGATACACGTATGGCTACACCTTC | CATSRGYTYGYTF
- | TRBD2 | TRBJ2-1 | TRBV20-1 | TGCAGTGCTAGAGATCAGCGGGGGGTTTCCAATGAGCAGTTCTTC | CSARDQRGVSNEQFF
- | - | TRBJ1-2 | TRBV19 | TGTGCCAGTAGCCTTCGGGGGGCGGACTATGGCTACACCTTC | CASSLRGADYGYTF
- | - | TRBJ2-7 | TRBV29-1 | TGCAGCGTTTGTGGGGCCCTGGGGGTCTACGAGCAGTACTTC | CSVCGALGVYEQYF
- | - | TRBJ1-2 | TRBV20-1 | TGCAGTGCTAGAGATTTTCAGGGGCCGCCTGGCTACACCTTC | CSARDFQGPPGYTF
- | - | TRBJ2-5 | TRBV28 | TGTGCCAGCAGTCCCCGGGGGTACCGGGATTGGGAGACCCAGTACTTC | CASSPRGYRDWETQYF
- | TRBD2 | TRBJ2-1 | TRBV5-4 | TGTGCCAGCAGCTCGGGAGCGGGAGGGAGCAATGAGCAGTTCTTC | CASSSGAGGSNEQFF
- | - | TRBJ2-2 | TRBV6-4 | TGTGCCAGCAGTGACGGGTCCGGGGCCCACGGGGAGCTGTTTTTT | CASSDGSGAHGELFF
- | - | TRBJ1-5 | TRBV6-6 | TGTGCCAGCAGTTACCGGGTAGTCGGCAATCAGCCCCAGCATTTT | CASSYRVVGNQPQHF
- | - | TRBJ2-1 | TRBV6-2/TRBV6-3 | TGTGCCAGCAGTTATTGGGAGGAGCCGTTCTTC | CASSYWEEPFF
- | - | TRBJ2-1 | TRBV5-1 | TGCGCCAGCAGCTTAAATGAGGGAGCCTACAATGAGCAGTTCTTC | CASSLNEGAYNEQFF
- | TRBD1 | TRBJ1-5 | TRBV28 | TGTGCCAGCAGCCAAGGGGGCTCCTCCAATCAGCCCCAGCATTTT | CASSQGGSSNQPQHF
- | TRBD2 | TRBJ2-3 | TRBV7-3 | TGTGCCAGCAGCTTAGCGGGGGCAGATACGCAGTATTTT | CASSLAGADTQYF
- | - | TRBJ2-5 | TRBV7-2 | TGTGCCAGCAGCTCCTCATTCCCTGAGACCCAGTACTTC | CASSSSFPETQYF
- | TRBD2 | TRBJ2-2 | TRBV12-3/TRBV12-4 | TGTGCCAGCAGTTTGGGCGGGGGAAACACCGGGGAGCTGTTTTTT | CASSLGGGNTGELFF
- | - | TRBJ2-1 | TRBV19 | TGTGCCAGTAGTATAAGCAGATACAATGAGCAGTTCTTC | CASSISRYNEQFF
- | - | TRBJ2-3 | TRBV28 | TGTGCCAGCAGTCGGGTAGCGGATACGCAGTATTTT | CASSRVADTQYF